This is a list of T cell receptor beta chains from one sample in a study of cytomegalovirus exposure and HLA in healthy donors. Some clones are missing from TCRdb's copy, which holds only in-frame ones; the method was immunoSEQ multiplex PCR. In the table there are around 250,000 clones, around 81% of which are singletons. Material: PBMCs. Receptors originate from a woman aged 55-75 years in good health and CMV-seropositive. Both conserved end residues are part of each CDR3. D genes are given only for firm matches. Size tells how often a clone was seen (once, few, many) or the class of an expanded clone, and some rows leave it out.

. TRBJ1-2 TRBD1 TRBV6-1 TGTGCCGGGGGACAGGGCTTCTATGGCTACACCTTC CAGGQGFYGYTF
. TRBJ2-3 TRBD2 TRBV5-4 TGTGCCAGCAGGGTAGCGGGAGGTGCCACAGATACGCAGTATTTT CASRVAGGATDTQYF
few TRBJ2-1 TRBD2 TRBV9 TGTGCCAGCGCAAGGGACTACTACAATGAGCAGTTCTTC CASARDYYNEQFF
. TRBJ2-3 . TRBV28 TGTGCCAGCAGTTTCAGAGGGGGACCAGATACGCAGTATTTT CASSFRGGPDTQYF
. TRBJ1-5 TRBD1 TRBV2 TGTGCCAGCAGTGACAGGACAGGGGGTAATCAGCCCCAGCATTTT CASSDRTGGNQPQHF
. TRBJ2-7 . TRBV4-1 TGCGCCAGCAGCCAAGTGATTTTGCGGAGCGGGTACGAGCAGTACTTC CASSQVILRSGYEQYF
. TRBJ2-6 TRBD2 TRBV9 TGTGCCAGCAGCGTGACTAGCGGGAGCTTTGGGGCCAACGTCCTGACTTTC CASSVTSGSFGANVLTF
. TRBJ2-7 . TRBV27 TGTGCCAGCAGAGTTGACAGTCCTAGGTACGAGCAGTACTTC CASRVDSPRYEQYF
. TRBJ1-5 . TRBV7-9 TGTGCCAGCAGCATCTCTCGCGGGGCCCAGCCCCAGCATTTT CASSISRGAQPQHF
. TRBJ1-1 . TRBV9 TGTGCCAGCAGCGTAGTGGGCCCCACTGAAGCTTTCTTT CASSVVGPTEAFF
. TRBJ2-1 TRBD2 TRBV5-1 TGCGCCAGCAGCCCAGGACTAGCGGACGCGTCCCATGAGCAGTTCTTC CASSPGLADASHEQFF
few TRBJ1-4 . TRBV28 TGTGCCAGCAGGACCGGGATGTTATATGAAAAACTGTTTTTT CASRTGMLYEKLFF
. TRBJ2-1 . TRBV19 TGTGCCAGTAGGAGCGGAGCCTCCTACAATGAGCAGTTCTTC CASRSGASYNEQFF
. TRBJ2-2 . TRBV11-1 TGTGCCAGCAGCTTTGGATATTGGGGAGGAAGGGAGCTGTTTTTT CASSFGYWGGRELFF
few TRBJ2-2 . TRBV12-2 TGTGCAAGTCGCTTAGCGGATGAACTAGGCATCGGGGAGCTGTTTTTT CASRLADELGIGELFF
. TRBJ1-1 . TRBV19 TGTGCCAGTAGTATACAGGGTAGGTACACTGAAGCTTTCTTT CASSIQGRYTEAFF
. TRBJ2-3 . TRBV19 TGTGCCAGTAGTATGATCCTGAGTTCGGGCACAGATACGCAGTATTTT CASSMILSSGTDTQYF
. TRBJ1-2 . TRBV19 TGTGCCAGTAGTATAGTGGCAAATCTCAATGGCTACACCTTC CASSIVANLNGYTF
. TRBJ2-5 TRBD1 TRBV6-5 TGTGCCAGCGGAATGGGACAGGGGAGAGAGACCCAGTACTTC CASGMGQGRETQYF
. TRBJ2-3 TRBD1 TRBV14 TGTGCCAGCAGCGTGACAGGGTGGGGCACAGATACGCAGTATTTT CASSVTGWGTDTQYF
. TRBJ2-2 TRBD2 TRBV5-4 TGTGCCAGCAGCCCCCGAAGCGGGAGGACCGGGGAGCTGTTTTTT CASSPRSGRTGELFF
. TRBJ1-5 TRBD1 TRBV15 TGTGCCACCAAGACAGGGACCCACAATCAGCCCCAGCATTTT CATKTGTHNQPQHF
. TRBJ2-1 TRBD1 TRBV5-6 TGTGCCAGCAGCTTGTGGACAGGGTCGCACAATGAGCAGTTCTTC CASSLWTGSHNEQFF
. TRBJ1-3 . TRBV5-1 TGCGCCAGCAGCTTGGGGGGGACGGGAGACTCTGGAAACACCATATATTTT CASSLGGTGDSGNTIYF
. TRBJ1-4 TRBD1 TRBV7-9 TGTGCCAGCTGCCCCGGGACAGGCGTTAATGAGGAACTGTTTTTT CASCPGTGVNEELFF
. TRBJ2-7 TRBD1 TRBV5-4 TGTGCCAGCAGCGCGGGACAGGGCCTAGCCTACGAGCAGTACTTC CASSAGQGLAYEQYF
. TRBJ2-7 TRBD2 TRBV2 TGTGCCAGCAGTGTTGATCGAGGACTAGCGGTCTACGAGCAGTACTTC CASSVDRGLAVYEQYF
. TRBJ2-5 . TRBV11-2 TGTGCCAGCAGCTTAGAGGGGGGACAGACCCAGTACTTC CASSLEGGQTQYF
. TRBJ2-2 . TRBV5-6 TGTGCCAGCAGCTTGACTGTGAACACCGGGGAGCTGTTTTTT CASSLTVNTGELFF
. TRBJ1-4 TRBD1 TRBV27 TGTGCCAGCAGAAAACAGGGGGCGCATGAAAAACTGTTTTTT CASRKQGAHEKLFF
. TRBJ1-2 . TRBV28 TGTGCCAGCACCCCAGGAAGGCTGGACTATGGCTACACCTTC CASTPGRLDYGYTF
. TRBJ2-2 . TRBV9 TGTGCCAGCAGCGTAGACCCGGCCAAGCGAGAGAACACCGGGGAGCTGTTTTTT CASSVDPAKRENTGELFF
. TRBJ1-4 . TRBV6-6 TGTGCCAGCAGTAGGGGGGGGAACGAAAAACTGTTTTTT CASSRGGNEKLFF
. TRBJ2-7 . TRBV2 TGTGCCAGCAGGGAAACCCTGACAGGCGAGCAGTACTTC CASRETLTGEQYF
. TRBJ1-4 TRBD1 TRBV18 TGTGCCAGCTCACCGGACGGGTCAGGGGGTGAAAAACTGTTTTTT CASSPDGSGGEKLFF
. TRBJ1-2 . TRBV28 TGTGCCAGCAGTTTAACAGAAAGCTATAACTATGGCTACACCTTC CASSLTESYNYGYTF
. TRBJ2-5 TRBD2 TRBV27 TGTGCCAGCAGTTCAACTAGCGGGAGAGAATGGGAGACCCAGTACTTC CASSSTSGREWETQYF
. TRBJ2-2 . TRBV4-1 TGCGCCAGCAGCCATCACAGGGTCGGGGAGCTGTTTTTT CASSHHRVGELFF
. TRBJ1-3 TRBD1 TRBV9 TGTGCCAGCAGCGTAGCCCACGGACAGGGCGCCTCTGGAAACACCATATATTTT CASSVAHGQGASGNTIYF
. TRBJ1-1 . TRBV18 TGTGCCAGCTCACCATTTCAGGAACGGGGTGAAGCTTTCTTT CASSPFQERGEAFF
once TRBJ2-1 TRBD1 TRBV7-6 TGTGCCAGCAGCTTAACGACAGGGGCATCCGATGAGCAGTTCTTC CASSLTTGASDEQFF
. TRBJ2-1 . TRBV6-1 TGTGCCAGCAGTGTTAGGGCCCGACTAGATTACAATGAGCAGTTCTTC CASSVRARLDYNEQFF
. TRBJ2-2 TRBD1 TRBV12-5 TGTGCTAGTGGTTTGCCACAGGGGACAGTGACCGGGGAGCTGTTTTTT CASGLPQGTVTGELFF
. TRBJ2-5 TRBD2 TRBV7-9 TGTGCCAGCTCCCCTAGCGGCGGGAGGGAAGAGACCCAGTACTTC CASSPSGGREETQYF
. TRBJ2-2 . TRBV2 TGTGCCAGCAGAGGGGCCTACGGGGAGCTGTTTTTT CASRGAYGELFF
few TRBJ1-5 TRBD1 TRBV27 TGTGCCAGCAGTCTCAGGGGGCAAGGACAGCCCCAGCATTTT CASSLRGQGQPQHF
once TRBJ2-1 . TRBV19 TGTGCCAGTAGAGAAAGCAAGGCGGCCTACAATGAGCAGTTCTTC CASRESKAAYNEQFF
. TRBJ1-4 . TRBV27 TGTGCCAGCAGTTTGTCGGGGAGGGGCCCTAATGAAAAACTGTTTTTT CASSLSGRGPNEKLFF
once TRBJ2-7 . TRBV11-3 TGTGCCAGCAGCTCACAGGGCACCTACGAGCAGTACTTC CASSSQGTYEQYF
. TRBJ1-2 . TRBV5-4 TGTGCCAGCAGCCAAGACAGTCTCAATGGCTACACCTTC CASSQDSLNGYTF
. TRBJ2-7 TRBD2 TRBV7-2 TGTGCCAGCAGCTTAGTAGGTAGCGGGGCCTCCTACGAGCAGTACTTC CASSLVGSGASYEQYF
. TRBJ2-1 TRBD2 TRBV5-4 TGTGCCAGCAGCCCGGGGACTAGCGGGAGTTCTCGGAATGAGCAGTTCTTC CASSPGTSGSSRNEQFF